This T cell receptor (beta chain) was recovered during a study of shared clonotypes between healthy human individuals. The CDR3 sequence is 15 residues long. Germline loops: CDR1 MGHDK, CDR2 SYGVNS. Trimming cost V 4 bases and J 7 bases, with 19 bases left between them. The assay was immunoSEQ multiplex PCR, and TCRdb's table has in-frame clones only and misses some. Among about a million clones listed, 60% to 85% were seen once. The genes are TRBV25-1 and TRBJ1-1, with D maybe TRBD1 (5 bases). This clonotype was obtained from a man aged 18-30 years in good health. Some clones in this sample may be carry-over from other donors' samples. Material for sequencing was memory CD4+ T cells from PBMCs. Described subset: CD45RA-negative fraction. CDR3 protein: CASSVLGGGRIEAFF. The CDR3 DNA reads TGTGCCAGCAGTGTCCTCGGGGGAGGCAGGATTGAAGCTTTCTTT.